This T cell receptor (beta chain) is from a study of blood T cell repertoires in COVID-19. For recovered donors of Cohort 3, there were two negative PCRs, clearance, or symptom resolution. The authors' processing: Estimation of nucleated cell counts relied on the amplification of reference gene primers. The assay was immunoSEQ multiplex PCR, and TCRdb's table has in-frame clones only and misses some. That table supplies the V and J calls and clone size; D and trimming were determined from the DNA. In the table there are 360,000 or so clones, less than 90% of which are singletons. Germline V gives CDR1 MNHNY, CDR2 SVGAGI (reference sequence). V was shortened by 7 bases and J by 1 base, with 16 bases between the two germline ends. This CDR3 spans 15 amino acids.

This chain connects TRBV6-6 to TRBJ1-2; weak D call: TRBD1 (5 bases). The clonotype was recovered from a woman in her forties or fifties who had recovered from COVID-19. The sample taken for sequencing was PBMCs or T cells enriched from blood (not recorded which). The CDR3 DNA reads TGTGCCAGCACCACCGGGACTACCCTTAACTATGGCTACACCTTC. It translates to CASTTGTTLNYGYTF.